This T cell receptor (beta chain) originates from a study of post-analysis software for immune sequencing data (dated by TCRdb to between 2014 and 2017). Concerning the study at large: The recorded disease courses included relapsing-remitting, secondary progressive and progressive-relapsing multiple sclerosis, and some patients had no subtype annotation. The patient repertoires were compared against about 10 previously published healthy control repertoires obtained from donors aged roughly 6 to 25 years. A subset of samples was prepared in parallel using single-end sample barcoding, then pooled and co-amplified after Illumina adapter ligation. Study-wide conclusions, independent of this receptor: The control group was slightly older than the multiple sclerosis patient group. About 5 TRBV segments, including TRBV5-6, TRBV5-1 and TRBV20-1, were significantly more frequent in patients than controls. Normalized Chao1 diversity was significantly lower in multiple sclerosis patients than controls, suggesting substantial peripheral T-cell clonal expansion. Strong co-clustering of samples prepared in the same batch was shown by direct clustering with F measure, prompting a batch-effect correction.

Receptors were amplified or captured by PCR. TCRdb lists the instrument as Illumina HiSeq 2500. To reduce PCR and sequencing biases, unique molecular identifiers were incorporated into the TCR beta cDNA libraries. Roughly 500,000 cDNA molecules were obtained per 1 to 10 million input T cells, so each molecule approximated one T cell. The patient libraries were prepared and sequenced with the same protocol used for the earlier healthy control dataset. Within a given batch, samples were prepared together, multiplexed and sequenced on the same HiSeq lane. As for the original processing: MIGEC handled the raw barcoded reads, throwing out single-read molecular identifier groups before consensus assembly and CDR3 extraction. Clonotype tables were post-analysed with VDJtools, and diversity was normalized by down-sampling all datasets to the smallest sample size. Repertoire overlap clustering matched CDR3 amino acid but not nucleotide sequences to correct batch-related cross-sample contamination. TCRdb trimmed the raw reads at Q25, called clones with MiXCR and kept productive beta chains. Rows merge per CDR3 protein into single entries with the most common DNA and genes. These V and J calls originate from TCRdb's pipeline instead of the authors' own analysis. The sample records fewer than 700,000 distinct CDR3 sequences, around 44% of which are singletons. The ten largest clones add up to 1.5% to 2% of the sample.

To demonstrate the VDJtools post-analysis software, TCR beta repertoires were profiled from the peripheral blood of more than 10 young patients with multiple sclerosis. The patients with multiple sclerosis were children and adolescents between 6 and 15 years of age. This clonotype was counted a single time. Its cognate antigen has yet to be identified. The missing conserved phenylalanine or tryptophan at the end of this CDR3 makes a read error likely. The CDR3 contains 16 residues when both ends are counted. The DNA shown is the 48-base CDR3, in frame from base 1. The germline V gene sets CDR1 to KGHDR and CDR2 to SFDVKD. Unmatched junction bases come to 8, with V trimmed by 5 bases and J by 2 bases.

The sequence derives from a girl aged 10 to 17 with multiple sclerosis. The sample taken for sequencing was blood. This receptor chain uses TRBV24-1 and TRBJ1-2; the junction holds 9 bases that match TRBD1. The nucleotide sequence reads as follows: TGTGCCACCAGTGGTATAAGCGGGACAGGGAACTATGGCTACACCTGC. The translation is CATSGISGTGNYGYTC.